This T cell receptor beta chain was documented in a study of cytomegalovirus exposure and HLA in healthy donors. The PCR used 60 Vbeta and 13 Jbeta primers. Some clones are missing from TCRdb's copy, which holds only in-frame ones; the method was immunoSEQ multiplex PCR. The sample has 120,000 or so clones, 80% seen once. V shed 2 bases and J shed 0 bases, with 14 bases lying between them. This CDR3 has 15 residues. Germline V CDR1 and CDR2: GTSNPN, SVGIG (reference sequence). The rearrangement joins TRBV30 to TRBJ2-7; the D is unclear. The TCR was taken from a male donor in good health and CMV-seronegative. The sequenced sample consisted of PBMCs. CDR3 nucleotides: TGTGCCTGGAGTCCTCGGCAGGCAAGCTCCTACGAGCAGTACTTC. This codes for CAWSPRQASSYEQYF.